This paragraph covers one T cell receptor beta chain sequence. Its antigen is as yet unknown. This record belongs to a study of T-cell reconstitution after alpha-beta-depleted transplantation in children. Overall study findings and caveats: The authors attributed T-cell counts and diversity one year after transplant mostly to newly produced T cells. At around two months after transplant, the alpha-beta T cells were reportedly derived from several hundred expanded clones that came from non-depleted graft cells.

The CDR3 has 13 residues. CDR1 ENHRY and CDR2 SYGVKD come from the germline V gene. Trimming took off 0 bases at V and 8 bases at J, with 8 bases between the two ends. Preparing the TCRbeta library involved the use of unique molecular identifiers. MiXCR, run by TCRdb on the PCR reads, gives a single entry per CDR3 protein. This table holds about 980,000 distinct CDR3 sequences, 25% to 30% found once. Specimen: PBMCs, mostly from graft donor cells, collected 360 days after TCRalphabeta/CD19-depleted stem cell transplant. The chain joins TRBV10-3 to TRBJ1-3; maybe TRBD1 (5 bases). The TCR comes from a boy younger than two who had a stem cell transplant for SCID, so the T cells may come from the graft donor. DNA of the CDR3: TGTGCCATCAGTGAGTCGGCGGGACACACCATATATTTT. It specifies CAISESAGHTIYF.